This T cell receptor beta chain was documented in a study of T cell changes during pregnancy in multiple sclerosis. The CDR3 loop spans 13 amino acids. Trimming pared 8 bases from V and 4 bases from J, leaving 14 bases between. Germline V lookup: CDR1 SNHLY, CDR2 FYNNEI. Profiling relied on immunoSEQ multiplex PCR, and the TCRdb table lists in-frame clones only, not all of them. This table holds 65,000 to 95,000 clones, 94% found once. The chain combines TRBV2 with TRBJ1-1; the D is unclear. Source: peripheral blood, taken in the second trimester of pregnancy. This clonotype was obtained from a female donor in good health, enrolled as a control in a pregnancy study. CDR3 residues: CASAEWPSTEAFF. As DNA, the CDR3 is TGTGCCAGCGCTGAGTGGCCTAGCACTGAAGCTTTCTTT.